This TCR beta chain was recovered during a study of chemoradiotherapy in HPV16-positive cancers. Repertoires were generated with immunoSEQ multiplex PCR, while TCRdb's copy carries only in-frame clones and drops some. This table has approximately 32,000 clones, about four fifths appearing once. J lost 7 bases, V lost 0 bases, and 8 bases had no gene match. The CDR3 consists of 15 residues. Germline values: CDR1 SGHRS, CDR2 YFSETQ. Sequenced material: blood, taken from a patient who underwent chemoradiotherapy. This clonotype was sampled from a human donor with HPV-associated anogenital cancer. The chain is built from TRBV5-1 and TRBJ1-1; the match to TRBD1 covers 8 bases. The CDR3 nucleotides are TGCGCCAGCAGCTTGGGGTATTACAGGGGGGATGAAGCTTTCTTT. Translating gives CASSLGYYRGDEAFF. The full variable domain, its missing parts supplied by reference TRBV5-1 and TRBJ1-1, is KAGVTQTPRYLIKTRGQQVTLSCSPISGHRSVSWYQQTPGQGLQFLFEYFSETQRNKGNFPGRFSGRQFSNSRSEMNVSTLELGDSALYLCASSLGYYRGDEAFFGQGTRLTVV.